This T cell receptor beta chain originates from a study of blood T cell repertoires in COVID-19. TCRdb's copy holds only in-frame clones and misses some; the assay was immunoSEQ multiplex PCR. The sample lists approximately 220,000 clones; more than 65% were seen once. Unmatched junction bases numbered 2, after V lost 2 bases and J lost 4 bases. CDR3 length: 14 residues. CDR1 is LNHDA, CDR2 SQIVND, per germline (reference sequence). The chain joins TRBV19 to TRBJ1-1; 9 nucleotides line up with TRBD1. The receptor's source is an elderly woman with acute or convalescent COVID-19. The sequenced sample consisted of peripheral blood. The CDR3 sequence: CASSIQDRGTEAFF. The CDR3 bases are TGTGCCAGTAGTATACAGGACAGGGGCACTGAAGCTTTCTTT. The entire variable domain, with the rest obtained from reference TRBV19 and TRBJ1-1, is as follows: DGGITQSPKYLFRKEGQNVTLSCEQNLNHDAMYWYRQDPGQGLRLIYYSQIVNDFQKGDIAEGYSVSREKKESFPLTVTSAQKNPTAFYLCASSIQDRGTEAFFGQGTRLTVV.